The subject of this entry is one T cell receptor (beta chain). Its antigen is not known. CDR1 is LNHDA and CDR2 is SQIVND in the germline V gene (reference sequence). V dropped 1 base and J dropped 6 bases, with 6 bases sitting between them. The CDR3 spans 13 residues. This sample was included in a study of cytomegalovirus exposure and HLA in healthy donors. Assay: immunoSEQ multiplex PCR; the TCRdb copy retains only in-frame clones and omits some. The table includes about 330,000 clones, about nine tenths detected once. The study, taken as a whole, reports: According to a subsequent analysis, TCR clusters identified in the first cohort showed a tendency to co-occur across the 120 or so validation repertoires. Per published reports, the classifier diagnosed cytomegalovirus status with high specificity and sensitivity.

This TCR derives from a woman in her twenties or thirties in good health and CMV-seropositive. Sequenced: PBMCs. The chain employs TRBV19 and TRBJ2-2; D is ambiguous. Here the CDR3 DNA reads TGTGCCAGTAGTATAGTTCAGTCCGGGGAGCTGTTTTTT. This encodes CASSIVQSGELFF.